This entry lists 2 T cell receptor beta chains sequenced from one sample in a study of cytomegalovirus exposure and HLA in healthy donors. Using immunoSEQ multiplex PCR, the repertoire was profiled, and TCRdb retains in-frame clones only, with some absent. Of roughly 250,000 clones listed, 75% to 90% are singletons. The sample taken for sequencing was PBMCs. All receptors come from a woman aged 30 to 39 in good health and CMV-seropositive.

This clone was seen a handful of times. The chain is built from TRBV28 and TRBJ2-5; TRBD2 is a possible D gene (6 bases). Trimming took 7 bases from V and 7 from J, leaving 19 bases between them. The CDR3 runs to 14 residues. Germline-derived CDR1 and CDR2 are MDHEN and SYDVKM. The CDR3, as DNA: TGTGCCAGCACTGAAGTTGGCGGGACGCGGACCCAGTACTTC. Amino acid sequence: CASTEVGGTRTQYF.

The chain joins TRBV4-1 to TRBJ2-2, with 7 bases that match TRBD1. Germline-derived CDR1 and CDR2 are MGHRA and YSYEKL. V shed 2 bases and J 9 bases; nucleotides not matched to a gene: 6. The CDR3 is 14 amino acids. CDR3 bases: TGCGCCAGCAGCCAACTCGACAGGGCCCGGGAGCTGTTTTTT. This gives the protein CASSQLDRARELFF.